Below are 7 T cell receptor beta chains sequenced from a single sample in a study of T cells in Graves' hyperthyroidism and ophthalmopathy. Amplified TCR beta CDR3 regions came from RNA transcripts. First-round RT-PCR of the TCR CDR3 relied on the HTBI primer set. TCRdb reprocessed the multiplex PCR reads via MiXCR and lists one record per CDR3 protein. The sample yields a few hundred thousand distinct CDR3 sequences, roughly 13% seen once. The sequencing sample was made of blood. The receptors stem from a man aged 25 to 40 with Graves' hyperthyroidism that later progressed to Graves' ophthalmopathy.

This clonotype was seen ten or more times. V and J are TRBV12-3 or TRBV12-4 and TRBJ2-1; D is unresolved. Trimming took 5 bases from V and 4 from J, leaving 15 bases between them. The CDR3 has 15 amino acids. Written as DNA, the CDR3 is TGTGCCAGCAGTAAACAGAGCCTTGGGTACAATGAGCAGTTCTTC. This gives the protein CASSKQSLGYNEQFF.

The rearrangement uses TRBV29-1 and TRBJ2-3; 10 nucleotides match TRBD2. CDR3 length: 15 amino acids. The V gene end was trimmed by 6 bases and the J gene end by 2 bases; junction bases not matched to a gene: 8. Germline V gene lookup returns CDR1 SQVTM and CDR2 ANQGSEA. As DNA, the CDR3 is TGCAGCGTGATCCTTGGACTAGCGGTCACAGATACGCAGTATTTT. Its protein product is CSVILGLAVTDTQYF.

The chain employs TRBV20-1 and TRBJ2-3, with TRBD2 identical over 11 bases. Per the germline V gene, CDR1 is DFQATT and CDR2 is SNEGSKA (reference sequence). The length of the CDR3 is 15 residues. V was clipped by 6 bases and J by 9 bases; unmatched bases: 14. CDR3 DNA sequence: TGCAGTGCCGCTTCCGGGACTAGCGGTGGAGGGACGCAGTATTTT. This translates into CSAASGTSGGGTQYF.

This clonotype occurred many times. The V gene is TRBV5-1, the J gene TRBJ2-3, with TRBD1 matching over 8 bases. Per germline, CDR1 SGHRS and CDR2 YFSETQ. J lost 4 bases, V lost 0 bases, and 10 bases had no gene match. The CDR3 loop spans 17 amino acids. CDR3 coding DNA: TGCGCCAGCAGCTTGGCCGTTTTCGGACAGGGCCCAGATACGCAGTATTTT. It translates to CASSLAVFGQGPDTQYF. Full variable domain (rest looked up from reference TRBV5-1 and TRBJ2-3): KAGVTQTPRYLIKTRGQQVTLSCSPISGHRSVSWYQQTPGQGLQFLFEYFSETQRNKGNFPGRFSGRQFSNSRSEMNVSTLELGDSALYLCASSLAVFGQGPDTQYFGPGTRLTVL.

The sample holds many counts of this clonotype. V is TRBV27 and J is TRBJ1-5; D call uncertain. With 7 bases removed from V and 2 bases from J, the gap between germline ends came to 9 bases. The CDR3 has 13 amino acids. The germline V gene has CDR1 MNHEY and CDR2 SMNVEV (reference sequence). CDR3 nucleotides: TGTGCCAGCAAGGGTTATGGCAATCAGCCCCAGCATTTT. Translating it yields CASKGYGNQPQHF.

This clonotype was seen ten or more times. The rearrangement links TRBV5-1 to TRBJ1-2; D not certain. CDR1 SGHRS and CDR2 YFSETQ come from the germline V gene. Trimming removed 0 bases at V and 8 bases at J, with 8 bases between. This CDR3 contains 12 residues. Written as DNA, the CDR3 is TGCGCCAGCAGCTTGGGGGAACAGGGCTACACCTTC. Translating it yields CASSLGEQGYTF. The entire variable domain, with the rest obtained from reference TRBV5-1 and TRBJ1-2, is as follows: KAGVTQTPRYLIKTRGQQVTLSCSPISGHRSVSWYQQTPGQGLQFLFEYFSETQRNKGNFPGRFSGRQFSNSRSEMNVSTLELGDSALYLCASSLGEQGYTFGSGTRLTVV.

Remarks on this clonotype: A much bigger clone sits one base away, suggesting this may be a read error. This chain links TRBV2 with TRBJ1-1, with a possible D match to TRBD1 (5 bases). The CDR3 is made up of 14 amino acids. Trimming shortened V by 6 bases and J by 4 bases, and 15 bases separated the two germline ends. Germline lookup yields CDR1 SNHLY and CDR2 FYNNEI. CDR3 nucleotide sequence: TGTGCCAGCAGGGTGGAGGGGATGAGCACTGAAGCTTTCTTT. Its protein product is CASRVEGMSTEAFF.